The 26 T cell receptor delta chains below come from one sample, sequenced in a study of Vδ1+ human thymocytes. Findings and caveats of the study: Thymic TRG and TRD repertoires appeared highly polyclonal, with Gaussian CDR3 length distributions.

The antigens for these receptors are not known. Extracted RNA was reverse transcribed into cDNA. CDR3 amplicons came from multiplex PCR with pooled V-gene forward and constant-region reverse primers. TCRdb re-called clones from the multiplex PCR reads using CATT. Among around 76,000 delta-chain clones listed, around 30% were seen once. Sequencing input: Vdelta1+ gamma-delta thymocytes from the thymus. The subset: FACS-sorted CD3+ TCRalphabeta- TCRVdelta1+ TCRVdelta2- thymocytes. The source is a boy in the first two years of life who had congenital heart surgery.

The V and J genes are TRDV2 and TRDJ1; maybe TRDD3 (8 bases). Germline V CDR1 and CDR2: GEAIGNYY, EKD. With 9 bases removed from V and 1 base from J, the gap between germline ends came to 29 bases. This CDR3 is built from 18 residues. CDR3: CATRLPGGISIFTDKLIF. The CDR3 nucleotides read TGTGCCACCCGCCTTCCTGGGGGGATATCAATCTTCACCGATAAACTCATCTTT.

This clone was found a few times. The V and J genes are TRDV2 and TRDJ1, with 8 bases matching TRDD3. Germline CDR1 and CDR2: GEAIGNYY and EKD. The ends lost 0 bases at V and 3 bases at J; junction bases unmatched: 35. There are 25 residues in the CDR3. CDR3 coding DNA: TGTGCCTGTGACACCGGCCCAATATTTGCAGACGGGGGATATCCCCGGTCGCTATTTGCCGATAAACTCATCTTT. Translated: CACDTGPIFADGGYPRSLFADKLIF.

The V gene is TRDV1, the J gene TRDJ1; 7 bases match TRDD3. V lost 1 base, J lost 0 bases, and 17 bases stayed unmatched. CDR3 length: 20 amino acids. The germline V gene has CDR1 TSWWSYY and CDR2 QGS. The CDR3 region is CALGEPPLLKWGTYTDKLIF. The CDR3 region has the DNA TGTGCTCTTGGGGAACCCCCTCTACTTAAGTGGGGGACGTACACCGATAAACTCATCTTT.

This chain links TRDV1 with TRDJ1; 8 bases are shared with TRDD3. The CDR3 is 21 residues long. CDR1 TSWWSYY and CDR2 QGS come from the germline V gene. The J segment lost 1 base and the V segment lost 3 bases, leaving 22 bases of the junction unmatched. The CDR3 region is CALGDRDRGYPLGAFTDKLIF. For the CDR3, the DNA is TGTGCTCTTGGGGATCGGGACAGGGGTTACCCACTGGGGGCATTCACCGATAAACTCATCTTT.

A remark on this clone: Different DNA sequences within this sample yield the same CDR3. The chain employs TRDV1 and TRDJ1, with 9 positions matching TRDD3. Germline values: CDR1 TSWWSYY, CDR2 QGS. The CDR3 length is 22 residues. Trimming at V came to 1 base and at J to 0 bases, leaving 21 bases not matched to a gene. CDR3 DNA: TGTGCTCTTGGGGAACCCTGGCGCGACTGGGGGGATACCCCAGGGTACACCGATAAACTCATCTTT. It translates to CALGEPWRDWGDTPGYTDKLIF.

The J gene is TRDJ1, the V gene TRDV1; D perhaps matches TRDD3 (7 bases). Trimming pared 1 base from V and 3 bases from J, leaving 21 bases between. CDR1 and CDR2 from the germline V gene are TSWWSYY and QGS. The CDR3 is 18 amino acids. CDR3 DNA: TGTGCTCTTGGGGAACGGAGATCCTACTTTGGGATACCCGATAAACTCATCTTT. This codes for CALGERRSYFGIPDKLIF.

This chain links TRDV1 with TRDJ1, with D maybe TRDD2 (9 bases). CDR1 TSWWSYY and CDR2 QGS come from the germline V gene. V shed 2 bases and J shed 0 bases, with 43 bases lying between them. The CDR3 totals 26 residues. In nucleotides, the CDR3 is TGTGCTCTTGGGGAAACGTGGCCTTCCTACGGTAATGGGGGATTACGGGTCCTGTCGAACACCGATAAACTCATCTTT. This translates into CALGETWPSYGNGGLRVLSNTDKLIF.

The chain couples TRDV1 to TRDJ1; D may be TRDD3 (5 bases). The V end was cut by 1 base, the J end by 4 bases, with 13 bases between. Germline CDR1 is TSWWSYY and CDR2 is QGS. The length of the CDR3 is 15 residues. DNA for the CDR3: TGTGCTCTTGGGGAACAGGGATCCGGGGTCGATAAACTCATCTTT. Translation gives CALGEQGSGVDKLIF.

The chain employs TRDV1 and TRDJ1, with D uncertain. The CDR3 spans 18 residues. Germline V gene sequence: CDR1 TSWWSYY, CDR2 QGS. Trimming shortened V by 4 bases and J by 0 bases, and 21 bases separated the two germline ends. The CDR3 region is CALGAVGTAFLNTDKLIF. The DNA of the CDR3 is TGTGCTCTTGGGGCCGTAGGTACCGCCTTTTTGAACACCGATAAACTCATCTTT.

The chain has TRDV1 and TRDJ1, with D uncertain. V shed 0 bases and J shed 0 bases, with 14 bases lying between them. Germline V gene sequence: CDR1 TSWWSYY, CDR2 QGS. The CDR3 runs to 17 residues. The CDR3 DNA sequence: TGTGCTCTTGGGGAACTTTGTCCCCCGTCGTACACCGATAAACTCATCTTT. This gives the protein CALGELCPPSYTDKLIF.

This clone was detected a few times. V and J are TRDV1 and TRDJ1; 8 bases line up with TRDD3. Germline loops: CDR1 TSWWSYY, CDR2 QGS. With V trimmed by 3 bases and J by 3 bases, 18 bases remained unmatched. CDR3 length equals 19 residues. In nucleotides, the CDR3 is TGTGCTCTTGGGGACTCAAAACCACCGTACTGGGGGTTCTCCGATAAACTCATCTTT. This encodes CALGDSKPPYWGFSDKLIF.

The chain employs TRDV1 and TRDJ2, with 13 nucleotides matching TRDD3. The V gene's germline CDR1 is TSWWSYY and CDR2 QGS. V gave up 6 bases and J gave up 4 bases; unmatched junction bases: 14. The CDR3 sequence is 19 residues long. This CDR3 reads CALGPSARTGGYATAQLFF. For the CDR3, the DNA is TGTGCTCTTGGACCTAGTGCTAGGACTGGGGGATACGCGACAGCACAACTCTTCTTT.

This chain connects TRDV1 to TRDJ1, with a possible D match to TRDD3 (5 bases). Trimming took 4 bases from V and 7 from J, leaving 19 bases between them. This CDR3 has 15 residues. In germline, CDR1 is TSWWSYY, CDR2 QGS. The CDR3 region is CALGGLRYWPPKLIF. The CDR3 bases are TGTGCTCTTGGGGGACTTCGGTACTGGCCGCCTAAACTCATCTTT.

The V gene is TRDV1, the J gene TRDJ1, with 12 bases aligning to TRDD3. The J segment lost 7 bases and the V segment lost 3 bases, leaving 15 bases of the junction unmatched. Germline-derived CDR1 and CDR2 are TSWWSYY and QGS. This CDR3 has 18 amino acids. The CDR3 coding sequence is TGTGCTCTTGGGGAGCATTGCCTGGGGGATACGCTCGGAATTAAACTCATCTTT. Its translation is CALGEHCLGDTLGIKLIF.

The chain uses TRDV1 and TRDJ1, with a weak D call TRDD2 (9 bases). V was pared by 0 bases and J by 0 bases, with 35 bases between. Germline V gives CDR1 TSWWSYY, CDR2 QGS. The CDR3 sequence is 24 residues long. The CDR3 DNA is TGTGCTCTTGGGGAACTAAATGCCCTTCCTACGAGGGATACGCATCAAAGGTACACCGATAAACTCATCTTT. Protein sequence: CALGELNALPTRDTHQRYTDKLIF.

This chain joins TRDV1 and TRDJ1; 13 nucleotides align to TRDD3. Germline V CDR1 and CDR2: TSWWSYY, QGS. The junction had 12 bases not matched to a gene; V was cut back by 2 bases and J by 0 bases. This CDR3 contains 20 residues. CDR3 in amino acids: CALGETGPTGGYGYTDKLIF. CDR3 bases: TGTGCTCTTGGGGAAACCGGTCCTACTGGGGGATACGGGTACACCGATAAACTCATCTTT.

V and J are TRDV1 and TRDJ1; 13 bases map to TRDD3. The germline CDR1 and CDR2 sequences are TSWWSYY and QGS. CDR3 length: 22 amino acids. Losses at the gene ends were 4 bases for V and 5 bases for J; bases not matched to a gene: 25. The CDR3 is CALGASIVNSTGGYEGGDKLIF. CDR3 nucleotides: TGTGCTCTTGGGGCCTCCATAGTGAATTCGACTGGGGGATACGAGGGAGGAGATAAACTCATCTTT.

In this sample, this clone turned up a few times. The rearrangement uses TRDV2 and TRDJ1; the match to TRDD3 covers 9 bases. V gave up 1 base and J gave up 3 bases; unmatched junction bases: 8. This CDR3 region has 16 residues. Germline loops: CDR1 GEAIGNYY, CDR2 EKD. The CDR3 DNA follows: TGTGCCTGTGACACGGCTGGGGGATTCTGTGCCGATAAACTCATCTTT. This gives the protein CACDTAGGFCADKLIF.

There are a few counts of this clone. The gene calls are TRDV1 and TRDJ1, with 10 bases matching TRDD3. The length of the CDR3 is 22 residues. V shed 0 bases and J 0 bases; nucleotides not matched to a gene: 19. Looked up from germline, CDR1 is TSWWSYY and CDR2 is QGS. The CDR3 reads CALGELFPRWGIPPYYTDKLIF. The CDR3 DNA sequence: TGTGCTCTTGGGGAACTCTTCCCACGGTGGGGGATACCCCCTTATTACACCGATAAACTCATCTTT.

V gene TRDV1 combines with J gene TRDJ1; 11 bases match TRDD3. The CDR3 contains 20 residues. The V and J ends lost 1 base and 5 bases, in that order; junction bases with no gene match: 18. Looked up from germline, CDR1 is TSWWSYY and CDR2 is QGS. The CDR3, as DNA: TGTGCTCTTGGGGAACGTTTCTTGGGCTGGGGGATACAAGCCACGGATAAACTCATCTTT. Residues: CALGERFLGWGIQATDKLIF.

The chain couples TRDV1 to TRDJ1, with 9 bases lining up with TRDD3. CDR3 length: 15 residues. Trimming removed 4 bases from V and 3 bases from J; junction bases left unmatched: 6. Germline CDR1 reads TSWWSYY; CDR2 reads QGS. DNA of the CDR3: TGTGCTCTTGGGGTGAGCGGGGGATACCCCGATAAACTCATCTTT. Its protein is CALGVSGGYPDKLIF.

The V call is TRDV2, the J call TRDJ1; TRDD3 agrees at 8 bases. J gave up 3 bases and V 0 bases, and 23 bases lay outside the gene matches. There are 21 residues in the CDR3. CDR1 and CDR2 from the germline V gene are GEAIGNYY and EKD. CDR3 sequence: CACDTESQRWGIGWCADKLIF. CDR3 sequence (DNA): TGTGCCTGTGACACCGAATCACAGCGGTGGGGGATCGGGTGGTGCGCCGATAAACTCATCTTT.

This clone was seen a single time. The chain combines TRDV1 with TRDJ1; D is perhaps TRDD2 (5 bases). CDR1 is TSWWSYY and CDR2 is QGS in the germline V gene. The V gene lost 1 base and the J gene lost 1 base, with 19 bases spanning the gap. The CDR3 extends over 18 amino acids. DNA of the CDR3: TGTGCTCTTGGGGAACGCCCCTACGCACAGATTTCCACCGATAAACTCATCTTT. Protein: CALGERPYAQISTDKLIF.

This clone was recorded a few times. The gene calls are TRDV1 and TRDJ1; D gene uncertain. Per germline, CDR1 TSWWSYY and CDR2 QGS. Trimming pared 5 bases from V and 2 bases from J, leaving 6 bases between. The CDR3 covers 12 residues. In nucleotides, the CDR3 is TGTGCTCTTGGGTGTCAAACCGATAAACTCATCTTT. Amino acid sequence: CALGCQTDKLIF.

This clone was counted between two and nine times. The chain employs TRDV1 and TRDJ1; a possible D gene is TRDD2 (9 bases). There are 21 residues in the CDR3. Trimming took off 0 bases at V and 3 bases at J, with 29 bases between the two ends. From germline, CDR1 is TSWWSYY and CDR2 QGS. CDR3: CALGELGPSYGTGGHADKLIF. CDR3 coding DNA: TGTGCTCTTGGGGAACTCGGGCCTTCCTACGGGACTGGGGGTCACGCCGATAAACTCATCTTT.

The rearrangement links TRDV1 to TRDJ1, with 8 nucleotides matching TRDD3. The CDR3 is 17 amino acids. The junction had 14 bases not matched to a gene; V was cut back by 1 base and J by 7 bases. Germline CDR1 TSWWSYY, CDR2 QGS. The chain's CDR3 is CALGEHYGGIRGLKLIF. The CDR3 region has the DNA TGTGCTCTTGGGGAACACTACGGCGGGATACGAGGACTTAAACTCATCTTT.